This record covers a single T cell receptor (beta chain). Its cognate antigen is unknown. Time point defined: week 35, safety follow-up. All doses held 300 ug of mutant IDH1 20-mer peptide, with topical imiquimod. The data originate from a study of a mutant IDH1 vaccine in newly diagnosed glioma. The overall study: Vaccination was launched 4-6 weeks after radiotherapy alone, or with temozolomide cycles. The earlier regimen, radiotherapy, temozolomide, or both, was most often both. At week 47 came visit V13, while visit V12 had come at week 35.

Sequencing used immunoSEQ multiplex PCR; TCRdb keeps in-frame clones, though not all of them. The sample consists of about 31,000 clones, 78% of them appearing once. CDR1 and CDR2 (germline): MNHNY, SVGAGI (reference sequence). The CDR3 contains 12 residues. V was pared by 6 bases and J by 3 bases, with 8 bases between. This TCR was recovered from a woman aged 40 to 50 with glioma. Specimen: PBMCs, collected from a glioma patient whose treatment included an IDH1 peptide vaccine. The chain uses TRBV6-6 and TRBJ2-5; perhaps TRBD2 as D (5 bases). The DNA for the CDR3 is TGTGCCAGCAGAGAGGAGGAAGAGACCCAGTACTTC. Residues: CASREEEETQYF.